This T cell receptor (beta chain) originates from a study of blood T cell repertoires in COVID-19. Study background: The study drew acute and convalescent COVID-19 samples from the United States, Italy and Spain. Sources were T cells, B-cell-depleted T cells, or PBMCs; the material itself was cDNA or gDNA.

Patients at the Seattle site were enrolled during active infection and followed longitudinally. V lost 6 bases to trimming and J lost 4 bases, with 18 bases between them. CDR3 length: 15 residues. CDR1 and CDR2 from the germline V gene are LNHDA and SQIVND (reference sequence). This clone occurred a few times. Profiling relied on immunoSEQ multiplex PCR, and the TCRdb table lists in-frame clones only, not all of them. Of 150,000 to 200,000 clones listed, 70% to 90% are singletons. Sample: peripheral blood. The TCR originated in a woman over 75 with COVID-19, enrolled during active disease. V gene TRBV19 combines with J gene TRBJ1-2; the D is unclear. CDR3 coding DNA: TGTGCCAGTAGCAGAGAAGAGGGCGGTAGCTATGGCTACACCTTC. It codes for CASSREEGGSYGYTF.